Described below is a single T cell receptor (beta chain) sequence and its context. Germline lookup yields CDR1 MGHDK and CDR2 SYGVNS. This CDR3 is 14 amino acids long. The V gene lost 4 bases and the J gene lost 5 bases, with 14 bases spanning the gap. High-throughput TCR beta sequencing covered peripheral CD8+ and CD4+ T cells. The multiple sclerosis controls were treatment-naive patients with relapsing-remitting disease that was stable or active. CD8+ and CD4+ T cells were negatively isolated; TEMRA cells were FACS-enriched. Random hexamers were used to reverse transcribe about 0.5 to 1 ug of RNA. Multiplex PCR with immunoSEQ amplified the TCR beta CDR3 across 54 Vbeta and 13 Jbeta. TCRdb called the immunoSEQ multiplex PCR reads again in MiXCR, with one record for every CDR3 protein. The repertoire holds about 130,000 distinct CDR3 sequences, with around nine tenths as singletons. The data were obtained in a study of CD8 T cells in Susac syndrome.

The specimen was CD8+ T cells from PBMCs. V is TRBV25-1 and J is TRBJ1-2, with D maybe TRBD1 (5 bases). The origin of this receptor is a human donor with multiple sclerosis. In DNA, the CDR3 is TGTGCCAGCAGTGCCTTCGGGACGTGGTATGGCTACACCTTC. It is translated as CASSAFGTWYGYTF.